What follows is one TCR beta chain and its context. The target of this receptor is not known. The input lacks base qualities; no much larger clone sits a single base away. This entry comes from a study of T-cell memory formation after mild COVID-19 (dated by TCRdb to the early 2020s). For context, the study as a whole: Most TCR sequence clusters were specific to one of the two donors. T-cell clones expanding and contracting after mild COVID-19 in a couple of donors were tracked by longitudinal TCRalpha and TCRbeta repertoire sequencing. The cohort comprised two young, previously healthy adult volunteers, one female and one male.

PBMCs were isolated by Ficoll-Paque density gradient centrifugation. The reads were generated on an Illumina NovaSeq 6000. TCRalpha and TCRbeta cDNA libraries were built by 5'RACE with constant-segment primers, adding sample barcodes and unique molecular identifiers. Trizol reagent was used to extract RNA from every sample. Libraries were amplified in two PCR steps, with a second sample barcode and Illumina TruSeq adapters added in the second step. Sequencing of libraries was performed on an Illumina NovaSeq with 2 x 150 bp paired-end reads. In the authors' own workflow: With migec v1.2.7, reads were demultiplexed and then collapsed into UMI-guided consensus sequences. Using mixcr v2.1.11, the UMI consensuses were aligned to TRA and TRB V and J templates and assembled into clonotypes. Expanded or contracted clonotypes were those called significant by both edgeR and NoisET, with noise models trained on biological replicates. For edgeR calls, the cutoffs were a false discovery rate-adjusted p below 0.01 and a log2 fold-change threshold of 1. As an exploratory analysis of dynamics, PCA with hierarchical clustering was applied to max-normalized trajectories of the 1000 most abundant clonotypes. Separately sequenced CD4+ and CD8+ repertoires were used to assign a CD4 or CD8 phenotype to each responding clone. TCRdb took the public reads, trimmed them with fastp at Q25, ran MiXCR for clone calling and kept in-frame beta chains. Every entry covers one CDR3 protein and lists the most common genes and DNA from its rows. The V and J calls and clone size are TCRdb's, not the authors'. This sample gives a few hundred thousand distinct CDR3 sequences in total; about 10% of them show up just once. Approximately 3% of the sample belongs to the ten largest clones.

Taken from cysteine to phenylalanine, the CDR3 has 14 residues. Here the CDR3 DNA is all that survives: 42 bases in frame from base 1. CDR1 and CDR2, per the germline V gene (reference sequence), are MNHEY and SMNVEV. The V end gives up 5 bases and the J end 3 bases, leaving 5 bases in the junction not matched to a gene. Points the paper makes about the study in general: Clones that contracted from day 15 to 85 showed balanced CD4/CD8 phenotypes, whereas a second wave of clones that expanded from day 15 to 37 leaned towards CD4+. Whether the second-wave clones peaking on day 37 were SARS-CoV-2 specific was not confirmed. Only a couple of mild cases were covered by the study, and larger cohorts that include severe cases with pre-infection samples were considered necessary. The detection of some responding clones in pre-infection memory suggests that pre-existing cross-reactive memory T cells joined the SARS-CoV-2 response. Contracting CD4+ clones were found mainly in CM and EM memory subsets, while CD8+ clones were enriched in EMRA.

This TCR derives from a man aged 18 to 30 who had mild COVID-19 (a few samples of this study predate the infection). The sample titles of this study are shuffled in the database, so cell type and time point are left out; the donor was told from shared clones. The rearrangement combines TRBV27 with TRBJ2-7, and 9 bases in between align with TRBD1. The sample was PBMCs or a T cell subset sorted from them (not recorded which). For the CDR3, the sequence is CASSRQGGIYEQYF. The nucleotides are TGTGCCAGCAGTAGACAGGGGGGAATCTACGAGCAGTACTTC.